This T cell receptor beta chain was found in a study of blood T cell repertoires in COVID-19. V was pared by 5 bases and J by 5 bases, with 4 bases of the junction left unmatched. CDR3 length: 13 residues. Seattle patient enrollment occurred during active infection, with longitudinal follow-up thereafter. Produced via immunoSEQ multiplex PCR; TCRdb's table is partial and in-frame only. Of approximately 270,000 clones listed, around 85% are singletons. This sequence was found in a human donor with COVID-19, enrolled during active disease. The donor label of this sample is uncertain. The chain is built from TRBV12-3 or TRBV12-4 and TRBJ1-1; TRBD1 matches at 8 bases. Sequenced material: peripheral blood. The CDR3 nucleotides read TGTGCCAGCAGTCTGTGGACAGGGACTGAAGCTTTCTTT. Protein: CASSLWTGTEAFF.